Listed here is a single T cell receptor (beta chain). There are many counts of this clonotype. There is no known antigen for this receptor. No qualities accompany the bases; no much larger clone lies one base away. These data come from a study of CD8+CD57+ T cells in acquired aplastic anemia listed by TCRdb under 2018. Study-wide context: DNA extracted from sorted CD4+ and CD8+ cells had a mean of approximately 3 ug, with a range of about 0.19 to 27.4 ug. A CD8+CD57+ expansion meant a frequency higher than the mean frequency seen in healthy subjects.

Based on the germline V gene, the CDR1 and CDR2 sequences are MGHDK and SYGVNS. Including cysteine and phenylalanine, the CDR3 has 15 amino acids. The CDR3 DNA has 45 bases and is translated from base 1. V is clipped by 2 bases and J by 6 bases, and the sequence between their germline boundaries is 13 bases long. The paper as a whole reports these results and caveats: Between patients and healthy controls, no significant difference in CD8+ Simpson's diversity was found (P=0.060). Fewer than 30 CD8+ CDR3 sequences were found in both patients and controls but appeared to be highly expressed in patients and within the immunodominant clones of the patients.

Expansion of CD8+CD57+ cells had been shown by flow cytometry in the patients chosen for sequencing. Every patient had a diagnosis of severe acquired aplastic anemia based on International Study of Aplastic Anemia and Agranulocytosis and Camitta criteria. No therapy had been received by the patients at the time of blood sampling. The study deep-sequenced TCR repertoires of sorted CD4+ and CD8+ blood T cells from severe aplastic anemia patients and healthy subjects. Patients were enrolled under clinicaltrials.gov protocols 00001620, 01623167, 00001397, 00071045, 00081523 and 00961064 in the USA. Ficoll-Paque density gradient centrifugation was used to isolate peripheral blood mononuclear cells. CD4+ and CD8+ T cells were sorted by FACS or magnetic beads before DNA extraction. Genomic DNA was used as template for profiling of TCR beta VDJ combinations and CDR3 sequences. TCR repertoire sequencing was run on an Illumina HiSeq 2000. Regarding the original processing steps: TRBV/TRBJ rearrangement plots, CDR3 size and DJ length profiles, and Simpson's diversity index were used to evaluate the repertoires. Whichever DNA sequence was most abundant in the deep sequencing data was defined as the immunodominant clone. CDR3 amino acid sequences were checked for sharing between subjects and were compared against published repertoires and the VDJdb database. TCRdb reprocessed the public reads (quality trimming at Q25 with fastp, clone calling with MiXCR) and kept in-frame beta chains. Rows are combined by CDR3 protein, so each entry shows the most common genes and DNA. The V and J calls and clone size come from TCRdb's table, not from the authors' own analysis. For this sample the table gives about 150,000 distinct CDR3 sequences, of which about 50% were detected only once. The top ten constitute more than 30% of the sample.

The source material was sorted CD4+, CD8+, or CD8+CD57+ T cells (not recorded which) from PBMCs. The TCR comes from a human donor with aplastic anemia. The sequence is built from TRBV25-1 and TRBJ1-4; no D gene can be assigned with confidence. The DNA is TGTGCCAGCAGTGAACCGACCCCATTTGATGAAAAACTGTTTTTT. This codes for CASSEPTPFDEKLFF.